The T cell receptor beta chain described here comes from a study of breast tumors, draining lymph nodes, adjacent tissues. Study outcomes and limitations: The lymph node origin of tumor T cells was framed as consistent with a hypothesis, not demonstrated. Tumor repertoires ranked between lymph nodes and nontumor tissue in diversity, with V and J gene preferences. Data fit most tumor T cells coming from lymph node, expanding in tumor. Tumor and nontumor repertoires were significantly more similar in luminal-like than in basal-like breast cancer.

A note on this clonotype: Its matching antigen is unknown.

MiXCR, run by TCRdb on the multiplex PCR reads, gives a single entry per CDR3 protein. The data contain 20,000 to 25,000 distinct CDR3 sequences, roughly 55% of them singletons. V lost 6 bases and J 5 bases, leaving 11 bases between the germline ends. CDR3 length: 13 residues. CDR1 is KGHSH and CDR2 is LQKENI in the germline V gene. The source of this sequence is a female donor with breast cancer. Some clones in this sample may be carry-over from other donors' samples. Source material: breast tumor tissue. V is TRBV18 and J is TRBJ2-1; D uncertain. CDR3 in DNA: TGTGCCAGCTCGAGGTACGTCGACAATGAGCAGTTCTTC. It is translated as CASSRYVDNEQFF.